The 12 T cell receptor beta chains in this list originate from one sample, sequenced in a study of cytomegalovirus exposure and HLA in healthy donors. The PCR ran on 60 Vbeta and 13 Jbeta primers. Sequencing used immunoSEQ multiplex PCR; TCRdb keeps in-frame clones, though not all of them. The sample holds approximately 150,000 clones, about 84% seen once. The sample consisted of PBMCs. All receptors come from a man in his late teens or twenties in good health and CMV-seronegative.

The chain employs TRBV2 and TRBJ2-7; D ambiguous. CDR3 length equals 14 residues. Germline V gene lookup returns CDR1 SNHLY and CDR2 FYNNEI. V was trimmed by 4 bases and J by 0 bases, leaving 10 bases between them. Here the CDR3 DNA reads TGTGCCAGCAGTGTTGTGCAGGCCTCCTACGAGCAGTACTTC. Translation gives CASSVVQASYEQYF.

J is TRBJ2-2 and V is TRBV6-1; the D gene is possibly TRBD1 (5 bases). Germline lookup yields CDR1 MNHNS and CDR2 SASEGT. The CDR3 runs 14 residues. V shed 5 bases and J shed 4 bases, with 11 bases lying between them. CDR3 DNA sequence: TGTGCCAGCAGTCCTACTGACAGCACCGGGGAGCTGTTTTTT. It encodes CASSPTDSTGELFF.

The gene calls are TRBV5-1 and TRBJ2-7; TRBD1 agrees at 8 bases. The CDR3 is 15 amino acids. Trimming removed 2 bases from V and 1 base from J; junction bases left unmatched: 5. The germline V gene encodes CDR1 SGHRS and CDR2 YFSETQ. DNA for the CDR3: TGCGCCAGCAGCTTAGACAGGGGTATATCCTACGAGCAGTACTTC. Amino acid sequence: CASSLDRGISYEQYF. The whole variable domain, remainder taken from reference TRBV5-1 and TRBJ2-7, is KAGVTQTPRYLIKTRGQQVTLSCSPISGHRSVSWYQQTPGQGLQFLFEYFSETQRNKGNFPGRFSGRQFSNSRSEMNVSTLELGDSALYLCASSLDRGISYEQYFGPGTRLTVT.

This clone has only one observation. The rearrangement uses TRBV9 and TRBJ1-1, with TRBD1 matching 8 bases. Germline V lookup: CDR1 SGDLS, CDR2 YYNGEE. V shed 3 bases and J 8 bases; nucleotides not matched to a gene: 15. The CDR3 totals 16 residues. The CDR3 sequence is CASSATGVGGKVEAFF. The DNA of the CDR3 is TGTGCCAGCAGCGCGACAGGGGTTGGGGGAAAGGTAGAAGCTTTCTTT.

The V gene is TRBV11-1, the J gene TRBJ2-7, with 7 bases matching TRBD1. The germline V gene encodes CDR1 SGHAT and CDR2 FQDESV (reference sequence). The ends lost 0 bases at V and 4 bases at J; junction bases unmatched: 9. The CDR3 extends over 16 amino acids. The CDR3 here is CASSLAPAGGRYEQYF. The CDR3 nucleotides read TGTGCCAGCAGCTTAGCGCCGGCAGGGGGTAGGTACGAGCAGTACTTC.

This chain uses TRBV6-5 with TRBJ2-3; D is possibly TRBD1 (6 bases). V was trimmed by 0 bases and J by 0 bases, leaving 10 bases between them. This CDR3 spans 16 amino acids. Germline lookup yields CDR1 MNHEY and CDR2 SVGAGI. CDR3 protein: CASSYSYRVSTDTQYF. CDR3 nucleotides: TGTGCCAGCAGTTACTCTTACAGGGTTAGCACAGATACGCAGTATTTT.

The chain combines TRBV28 with TRBJ1-4; 10 bases map to TRBD1. The CDR3 runs to 16 residues. CDR1 is MDHEN, CDR2 SYDVKM, per germline. The V and J ends lost 6 bases and 6 bases, in that order; junction bases with no gene match: 10. In DNA, the CDR3 is TGTGCCAGCAGCCCGACTGGGACAGGGGATTATGAAAAACTGTTTTTT. Translated, it gives CASSPTGTGDYEKLFF.

V is TRBV5-1 and J is TRBJ2-6; D is possibly TRBD1 (6 bases). This CDR3 has 17 amino acids. Germline V CDR1 and CDR2: SGHRS, YFSETQ. Trimming left V 0 bases short and J 1 base short, with 11 bases between. CDR3 DNA sequence: TGCGCCAGCAGCTTGGCCGGGACATCTTCTGGGGCCAACGTCCTGACTTTC. Translating gives CASSLAGTSSGANVLTF.

This clone was seen a handful of times. V is TRBV27 and J is TRBJ1-2; D unclear. V was clipped by 2 bases and J by 2 bases, with 6 bases between them. CDR3 length equals 13 residues. Germline lookup yields CDR1 MNHEY and CDR2 SMNVEV (reference sequence). CDR3 residues: CASSLAGNYGYTF. DNA of the CDR3: TGTGCCAGCAGTTTAGCGGGAAACTATGGCTACACCTTC.

Turning to this clone: Germline and junction disagree at one end, which may indicate a read error. The V and J genes are TRBV7-7 and TRBJ2-5, with a possible D match to TRBD2 (6 bases). The CDR3 contains 14 residues. Germline-derived CDR1 and CDR2 are SSHAT and FNYEAQ (reference sequence). This CDR3 reads CASSPAGGLETQYF. CDR3 sequence (DNA): TGTGCTAGCAGCCCAGCGGGCGGGTTAGAGACCCAGTACTTC.

This chain uses TRBV28 with TRBJ1-5, with 7 positions matching TRBD1. The CDR3 loop spans 15 amino acids. CDR1 is MDHEN and CDR2 is SYDVKM in the germline V gene. Losses at the gene ends were 4 bases for V and 7 bases for J; bases not matched to a gene: 10. CDR3 nucleotides: TGTGCCAGCAGTTCTTTTACAGGGGCGGGGCAGCCCCAGCATTTT. This sequence encodes CASSSFTGAGQPQHF.

The chain has TRBV23-1 and TRBJ1-3; D is undetermined. TRBV23-1 is labeled an ORF, and its function is uncertain. V lost 6 bases and J lost 0, with 6 bases in between. CDR3 length: 13 amino acids. For the CDR3, the DNA is TGCGCCAGCAGACTTATCTCTGGAAACACCATATATTTT. Its protein is CASRLISGNTIYF.